This entry describes one T cell receptor beta chain. Its antigen specificity is not known. Base qualities are not at hand, and no much larger clone is one base apart. This entry is derived from a study of T cell responses to AZD1222 COVID-19 vaccine (dated by TCRdb to the early 2020s). In terms of the full investigation: AZD1222 recipients with second doses at about 4 weeks or about 12 weeks were pooled, because spike-specific TCR depth and breadth did not differ between schedules. Trial participants were enrolled into age subgroups of 18-55, 56-69 and 70-plus years, which contained around 150, 29 and 61 TCR-sequenced participants, respectively. TCR sequencing covered more than 230 trial participants: 207 given two doses of AZD1222 and 26 given two doses of MenACWY control vaccine.

Points the paper makes about the study in general: Nearly half of unique spike-specific TCRs reportedly recognized epitopes outside regions mutated in the B.1.351 and B.1.1.7 variants. Because no day 14 peak-response samples were available, the repertoires could be characterized only after the peak T cell response. In the small 56-69-year group, the increase in depth fell short of significance, most likely because of low power. The vaccine-associated CD4 TCRs covered the entire spike protein, and the dominant responses fell in regions 160-218 and 743-854. After two AZD1222 doses, both the breadth and the depth of spike-specific TCRs were significantly higher than at day 0 and than in MenACWY recipients. Most participants were white British and females outnumbered males, and the authors suggested that clonal diversity may have been underestimated. Conclusions about previously exposed vaccinees were limited because only six AZD1222 recipients were SARS-CoV-2 seropositive at baseline.

The CDR3 regions of human TCRbeta chains were analyzed by immunosequencing. On the authors' methods: Repertoire TCRs were checked for matches against a reference library of SARS-CoV-2-specific TCRs that had been generated using the MIRA antigen-specificity platform. Breadth was defined as the fraction of unique TCRs that were SARS-CoV-2-associated. Depth was defined as the fraction of total T cells that were SARS-CoV-2-associated. Using the MIRA data, each spike-specific TCR was assigned both to the spike region to which the TCR was reactive and to a CD4 or CD8 class. Log10-transformed breadth and depth values were compared by one-way ANOVA with Sidak's multiple comparisons tests. TCRdb holds this immuneACCESS table with in-frame rearrangements only. Some clones are missing; in checked studies, unresolved V genes explain under half, and the rest has no known cause. D and trimming come from the DNA, and the V and J calls and clone size come from that table. The sample table records 100,000 to 150,000 clones; more than 75% of these occur just once. The ten biggest clones cover approximately 20% of the sample.

Counted from cysteine to phenylalanine, this CDR3 has 14 amino acids. Only the CDR3 DNA is retained, 42 bases long and in frame from the first base. Based on the germline V gene, the CDR1 and CDR2 sequences are MGHRA and YSYEKL. The junction carries 10 bases between V and J, which are trimmed by 0 bases and 5 bases respectively. The sample's time point label, in plain terms: baseline before first vaccination. Vaccinee samples came from UK trials COV001 and COV002, including a single-blind randomized controlled phase 2/3 trial of AZD1222 (ChAdOx1 nCoV-19) in healthy adults. Trial participant PBMC samples were collected at day 0 and day 28 after the second dose for TCRbeta chain sequencing.

The receptor chain draws on TRBV4-1 and TRBJ1-2, and TRBD1 may be the D gene, going by 6 matching bases. Here the sequenced sample was peripheral blood, taken on day 0 of AZD1222 vaccination. The origin of this receptor is an adult in good health. DNA sequence: TGCGCCAGCAGCCAAGAAGGGGGGAGGTATGGCTACACCTTC. It codes for CASSQEGGRYGYTF.